These T cell receptor beta chains were read from a single sample in a study of T cell changes during pregnancy in multiple sclerosis. The method was immunoSEQ multiplex PCR; TCRdb's version includes in-frame clones alone and lacks a portion of them. The data hold about 100,000 clones, with 80% to 95% observed a single time. Source: peripheral blood, taken in the first trimester of pregnancy. These receptors came from a female donor with multiple sclerosis, enrolled in a pregnancy study. Both conserved end residues are part of each CDR3. Fields, in order: CDR3 DNA, CDR3 protein, J gene, D gene, clone size, V gene. D genes are given only for firm matches. Size is stated for part of the rows, as once, few or many counts, or as a class when the clone is expanded.

CDR3 DNA: TGTGCCAGCAGTTTAAAGCCGGGACAGGGAAATCAGCCCCAGCATTTT
CDR3 protein: CASSLKPGQGNQPQHF
J gene: TRBJ1-5
D gene: TRBD1
clone size: -
V gene: TRBV27

CDR3 DNA: TGTGCCATCAGTGATGGGCCTCGCACAGATACGCAGTATTTT
CDR3 protein: CAISDGPRTDTQYF
J gene: TRBJ2-3
D gene: -
clone size: -
V gene: TRBV10-3

CDR3 DNA: TGTGCCAGCTCACCTACAGGGGCCCTGAACACCGGGGAGCTGTTTTTT
CDR3 protein: CASSPTGALNTGELFF
J gene: TRBJ2-2
D gene: TRBD1
clone size: -
V gene: TRBV18

CDR3 DNA: TGTGCCAGCAGTTACGGACAGGGAGTGAGGATTCCCGGGGAGCTGTTTTTT
CDR3 protein: CASSYGQGVRIPGELFF
J gene: TRBJ2-2
D gene: TRBD1
clone size: -
V gene: TRBV28

CDR3 DNA: TGTGCCAGCAGCATCCCCCTTGGGGGGAATGAAAAACTGTTTTTT
CDR3 protein: CASSIPLGGNEKLFF
J gene: TRBJ1-4
D gene: -
clone size: -
V gene: TRBV5-6

CDR3 DNA: TGTGCTAGTGGTGCCCTCCGGGACAGGGCCTACAATGAGCAGTTCTTC
CDR3 protein: CASGALRDRAYNEQFF
J gene: TRBJ2-1
D gene: TRBD1
clone size: -
V gene: TRBV12-5

CDR3 DNA: TGTGCCAGCAGCAAACTAGCGCCTAGCACAGATACGCAGTATTTT
CDR3 protein: CASSKLAPSTDTQYF
J gene: TRBJ2-3
D gene: TRBD2
clone size: -
V gene: TRBV2

CDR3 DNA: TGTGCCAGCAGCACCCGACTAGCGGGACGTCTTGGGGATGAGCAGTTCTTC
CDR3 protein: CASSTRLAGRLGDEQFF
J gene: TRBJ2-1
D gene: TRBD2
clone size: -
V gene: TRBV9

CDR3 DNA: TGTGCCAGCAGCCGAGACAGGAACACTGAAGCTTTCTTT
CDR3 protein: CASSRDRNTEAFF
J gene: TRBJ1-1
D gene: -
clone size: -
V gene: TRBV7-3

CDR3 DNA: TGTGCCAGCAGCGCTAGCGGGAGTATCTACGAGCAGTACTTC
CDR3 protein: CASSASGSIYEQYF
J gene: TRBJ2-7
D gene: TRBD2
clone size: once
V gene: TRBV7-2

CDR3 DNA: TGTGCCAGCAGCCCCCATAGGACAGGGGGTCCCACCGGGGAGCTGTTTTTT
CDR3 protein: CASSPHRTGGPTGELFF
J gene: TRBJ2-2
D gene: TRBD1
clone size: -
V gene: TRBV7-3

CDR3 DNA: TGTGCCAGCAGCTTGCGTCAAAGGAGGACTGAAGCTTTCTTT
CDR3 protein: CASSLRQRRTEAFF
J gene: TRBJ1-1
D gene: -
clone size: once
V gene: TRBV5-6

CDR3 DNA: TGTGCCAGCAGCATGGACAGCTTGAGCACAGATACGCAGTATTTT
CDR3 protein: CASSMDSLSTDTQYF
J gene: TRBJ2-3
D gene: -
clone size: -
V gene: TRBV7-2

CDR3 DNA: TGTGCCATCGGCCTGACCCCGGGGACCTTC
CDR3 protein: CAIGLTPGTF
J gene: TRBJ1-2
D gene: -
clone size: -
V gene: TRBV10-3

CDR3 DNA: TGCGCCAGCAGCTTGGATAGTGTCCACACCATATATTTT
CDR3 protein: CASSLDSVHTIYF
J gene: TRBJ1-3
D gene: -
clone size: once
V gene: TRBV5-1

CDR3 DNA: TGCGCCAGCAGCCTGGACACTAACTCCGGGGAGCTGTTTTTT
CDR3 protein: CASSLDTNSGELFF
J gene: TRBJ2-2
D gene: -
clone size: few
V gene: TRBV5-1

CDR3 DNA: TGTGCCAGCAGCGTAGACCCTACTAGCGGAGCGCACAATGAGCAGTTCTTC
CDR3 protein: CASSVDPTSGAHNEQFF
J gene: TRBJ2-1
D gene: TRBD2
clone size: few
V gene: TRBV9

CDR3 DNA: TGTGCCAGCAGCGTTGACCGGGACAGAGGAGAGCAGTACTTC
CDR3 protein: CASSVDRDRGEQYF
J gene: TRBJ2-7
D gene: TRBD1
clone size: -
V gene: TRBV9

CDR3 DNA: TGTGCCACCAGCAGAGTTCGGGCAGGGGGCAATCAGCCCCAGCATTTT
CDR3 protein: CATSRVRAGGNQPQHF
J gene: TRBJ1-5
D gene: -
clone size: -
V gene: TRBV15

CDR3 DNA: TGTGCCAGCAGTTTAGGACAGGGGAACTATGGCTACACCTTC
CDR3 protein: CASSLGQGNYGYTF
J gene: TRBJ1-2
D gene: TRBD1
clone size: -
V gene: TRBV27

CDR3 DNA: TGTGCCAGCAGCTCATGGGACAGTCGAGAAGCTTTCTTT
CDR3 protein: CASSSWDSREAFF
J gene: TRBJ1-1
D gene: TRBD1
clone size: few
V gene: TRBV11-2

CDR3 DNA: TGTGCCATCACGGCACGGGGTGAAGCTTTCTTT
CDR3 protein: CAITARGEAFF
J gene: TRBJ1-1
D gene: -
clone size: -
V gene: TRBV10-3

CDR3 DNA: TGTGCCACCAGCAGAGAGTGGGCCAGGGAGACCCAGTACTTC
CDR3 protein: CATSREWARETQYF
J gene: TRBJ2-5
D gene: -
clone size: -
V gene: TRBV15

CDR3 DNA: TGTGCCAGCAGCTTCGGACTAGGCTACGAGCAGTACTTC
CDR3 protein: CASSFGLGYEQYF
J gene: TRBJ2-7
D gene: TRBD2
clone size: -
V gene: TRBV11-2

CDR3 DNA: TGTGCCAGCAGCCCCCGAGTTGTGGGGAGCGATGGCTACACCTTC
CDR3 protein: CASSPRVVGSDGYTF
J gene: TRBJ1-2
D gene: -
clone size: -
V gene: TRBV7-8

CDR3 DNA: TGCAGCGTTGCCCCTACGATGTCGACAGATACGCAGTATTTT
CDR3 protein: CSVAPTMSTDTQYF
J gene: TRBJ2-3
D gene: -
clone size: -
V gene: TRBV29-1

CDR3 DNA: TGTGCCATCAGATCGGGACAGGGCACCTACGAGCAGTACTTC
CDR3 protein: CAIRSGQGTYEQYF
J gene: TRBJ2-7
D gene: TRBD1
clone size: -
V gene: TRBV10-3

CDR3 DNA: TGTGCCAGCAGTGATGTCGGTTATTTGAACACTGAAGCTTTCTTT
CDR3 protein: CASSDVGYLNTEAFF
J gene: TRBJ1-1
D gene: -
clone size: -
V gene: TRBV2

CDR3 DNA: TGTGCCACCAGCAGAGATTGGGGACAGGCCCCTGGGGCCAACGTCCTGACTTTC
CDR3 protein: CATSRDWGQAPGANVLTF
J gene: TRBJ2-6
D gene: TRBD1
clone size: -
V gene: TRBV15

CDR3 DNA: TGTGCCAGCAGCTTAGGGAGCGGGATCCCCTCAGATACGCAGTATTTT
CDR3 protein: CASSLGSGIPSDTQYF
J gene: TRBJ2-3
D gene: TRBD2
clone size: -
V gene: TRBV7-6

CDR3 DNA: TGTGCCAGCAGCTTGGTGGCCGCGGGAGGGCCAATTGAGCAGTTCTTC
CDR3 protein: CASSLVAAGGPIEQFF
J gene: TRBJ2-1
D gene: TRBD2
clone size: -
V gene: TRBV5-6

CDR3 DNA: TGTGCCAGCAGTTACTTGCCACGGGGGAGCCATGAGCAGTTCTTC
CDR3 protein: CASSYLPRGSHEQFF
J gene: TRBJ2-1
D gene: -
clone size: -
V gene: TRBV6-5

CDR3 DNA: TGCAGCTCCCGAGGGGGCGGGTGGGAAACGCAGTATTTT
CDR3 protein: CSSRGGGWETQYF
J gene: TRBJ2-3
D gene: TRBD1
clone size: -
V gene: TRBV29-1

CDR3 DNA: TGTGCCAGCAGCTTAGGGCAGGGACAGACGGAGACCCAGTACTTC
CDR3 protein: CASSLGQGQTETQYF
J gene: TRBJ2-5
D gene: TRBD1
clone size: -
V gene: TRBV7-8

CDR3 DNA: TGTGCCAGTAGGGCTAGCGGGAGGACGGAAAACAATGAGCAGTTCTTC
CDR3 protein: CASRASGRTENNEQFF
J gene: TRBJ2-1
D gene: TRBD2
clone size: -
V gene: TRBV19

CDR3 DNA: TGTGCCACCAGCAGAGGTCTGGGAGACACTGAAGCTTTCTTT
CDR3 protein: CATSRGLGDTEAFF
J gene: TRBJ1-1
D gene: -
clone size: -
V gene: TRBV15

CDR3 DNA: TGTGCCAGCAGTATCTATCCTGAGCAGTTCTTC
CDR3 protein: CASSIYPEQFF
J gene: TRBJ2-1
D gene: -
clone size: few
V gene: TRBV2

CDR3 DNA: TGTGCCAGCAGTGGGTCACGTCTGGCGGGGGGGAAGCAGTACTTC
CDR3 protein: CASSGSRLAGGKQYF
J gene: TRBJ2-7
D gene: TRBD2
clone size: -
V gene: TRBV25-1

CDR3 DNA: TGCAGCGTTGTGTCGGACTCATCACAGACCCAGTACTTC
CDR3 protein: CSVVSDSSQTQYF
J gene: TRBJ2-5
D gene: -
clone size: -
V gene: TRBV29-1

CDR3 DNA: TGTGCCAGCAGTGGGATTAGCGGGAAAGCGGGCACAGATACGCAGTATTTT
CDR3 protein: CASSGISGKAGTDTQYF
J gene: TRBJ2-3
D gene: TRBD2
clone size: -
V gene: TRBV6-1

CDR3 DNA: TGTGCCAGTAGTGATCTGGGACAGGGGTACTACGAGCAGTACTTC
CDR3 protein: CASSDLGQGYYEQYF
J gene: TRBJ2-7
D gene: TRBD1
clone size: -
V gene: TRBV19

CDR3 DNA: TGTGCCAGAGGACTAGCGGGAGACAATGAGCAGTTCTTC
CDR3 protein: CARGLAGDNEQFF
J gene: TRBJ2-1
D gene: TRBD2
clone size: -
V gene: TRBV2

CDR3 DNA: TGTGCCAGCAGCTCAAGGGGGCAGTTCACAGATACGCAGTATTTT
CDR3 protein: CASSSRGQFTDTQYF
J gene: TRBJ2-3
D gene: TRBD1
clone size: -
V gene: TRBV7-9

CDR3 DNA: TGCGCCAGCAGCCTCAGCCCGGGACTAGCGTTCTATGAGCAGTTCTTC
CDR3 protein: CASSLSPGLAFYEQFF
J gene: TRBJ2-1
D gene: TRBD2
clone size: -
V gene: TRBV4-1

CDR3 DNA: TGTGCCAGCAGGCACCGACAGGGGCTTAATCAGCCCCAGCATTTT
CDR3 protein: CASRHRQGLNQPQHF
J gene: TRBJ1-5
D gene: TRBD1
clone size: -
V gene: TRBV28

CDR3 DNA: TGTGCCAGCAGCCCGGGACTAGCGGGGCTCGAGCAGTTCTTC
CDR3 protein: CASSPGLAGLEQFF
J gene: TRBJ2-1
D gene: TRBD2
clone size: -
V gene: TRBV27

CDR3 DNA: TGTGCCATCACTAAAGGACTAGCGGGAGGGACCGCCTACGAGCAGTACTTC
CDR3 protein: CAITKGLAGGTAYEQYF
J gene: TRBJ2-7
D gene: TRBD2
clone size: -
V gene: TRBV10-3

CDR3 DNA: TGTGCCAGCAGTGTAGACAGCTCCTACGAGCAGTACTTC
CDR3 protein: CASSVDSSYEQYF
J gene: TRBJ2-7
D gene: -
clone size: -
V gene: TRBV7-8

CDR3 DNA: TGTGCCATCAGTGAACAAAACCCTAGCGGGCTTTACAATGAGCAGTTCTTC
CDR3 protein: CAISEQNPSGLYNEQFF
J gene: TRBJ2-1
D gene: TRBD2
clone size: -
V gene: TRBV10-3